Sequencing of this T cell receptor beta chain was carried out in a study of blood T cell repertoires in COVID-19. Study as a whole: The study drew acute and convalescent COVID-19 samples from the United States, Italy and Spain. PBMCs, B-cell-depleted T cells, or T cells were the source of the cDNA or gDNA that made up the material.

As processed by the authors: By means of reference gene primer amplification, nucleated cell counts were estimated. TCRdb keeps only in-frame clones here, not all; method: immunoSEQ multiplex PCR. The V and J calls and clone size come from that table; D and trimming were worked out from the DNA. The data hold fewer than 300,000 clones, with around 90% observed a single time. There are 16 residues in the CDR3. The germline V and J ends were trimmed by 1 base and 0 bases, with 13 bases remaining between them. The germline V gene encodes CDR1 SGHDT and CDR2 YYEEEE. The chain joins TRBV5-6 to TRBJ2-5; D may be TRBD1 (6 bases). The receptor was derived from a woman between 45 and 65 years old with COVID-19, enrolled during active disease. Specimen: peripheral blood. The CDR3 loop reads CASSLRGTSYQETQYF. DNA for the CDR3: TGTGCCAGCAGCTTGAGGGGGACATCGTACCAAGAGACCCAGTACTTC. The variable domain in full, completed from reference TRBV5-6 and TRBJ2-5, reads DAGVTQSPTHLIKTRGQQVTLRCSPKSGHDTVSWYQQALGQGPQFIFQYYEEEERQRGNFPDRFSGHQFPNYSSELNVNALLLGDSALYLCASSLRGTSYQETQYFGPGTRLLVL.